This TCR beta chain was recovered during a study of T cells in pancreatic ductal adenocarcinoma. Repertoires were generated with immunoSEQ multiplex PCR, while TCRdb's copy carries only in-frame clones and drops some. The sample has about 9,400 clones; about 64% are singletons. Trimming took 8 bases from V and 0 from J, leaving 16 bases between them. The CDR3 length is 14 residues. The germline CDR1 and CDR2 sequences are SQVTM and ANQGSEA. The selected patients with pancreatic ductal adenocarcinoma had surgery but no neoadjuvant therapy. The sample taken for sequencing was pancreatic tumor tissue. The clonotype was recovered from a human donor with pancreatic ductal adenocarcinoma. J is TRBJ1-1 and V is TRBV29-1, with D tentatively TRBD1 (5 bases). CDR3: CSFWGSSMNTEAFF. The CDR3 coding sequence is TGCAGCTTCTGGGGGAGCAGTATGAACACTGAAGCTTTCTTT.